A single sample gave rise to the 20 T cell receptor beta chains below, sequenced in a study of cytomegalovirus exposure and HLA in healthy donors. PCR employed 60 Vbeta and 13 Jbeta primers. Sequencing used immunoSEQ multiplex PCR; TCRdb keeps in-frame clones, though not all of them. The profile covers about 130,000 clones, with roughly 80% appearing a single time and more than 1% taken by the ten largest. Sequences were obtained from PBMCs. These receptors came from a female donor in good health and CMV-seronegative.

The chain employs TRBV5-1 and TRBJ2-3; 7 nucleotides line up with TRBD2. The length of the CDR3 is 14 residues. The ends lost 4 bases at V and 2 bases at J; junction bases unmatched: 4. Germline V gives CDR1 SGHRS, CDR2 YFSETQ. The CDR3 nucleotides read TGCGCCAGCAGCCTAGGGACTACCACAGATACGCAGTATTTT. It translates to CASSLGTTTDTQYF.

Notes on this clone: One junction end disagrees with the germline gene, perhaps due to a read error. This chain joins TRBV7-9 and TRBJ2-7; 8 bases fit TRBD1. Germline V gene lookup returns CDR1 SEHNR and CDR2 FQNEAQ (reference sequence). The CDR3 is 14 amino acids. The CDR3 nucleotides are TGTTCCAGCAGCTTAGGACAGGGAGGTAACGAGCAGTACTTC. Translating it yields CSSSLGQGGNEQYF.

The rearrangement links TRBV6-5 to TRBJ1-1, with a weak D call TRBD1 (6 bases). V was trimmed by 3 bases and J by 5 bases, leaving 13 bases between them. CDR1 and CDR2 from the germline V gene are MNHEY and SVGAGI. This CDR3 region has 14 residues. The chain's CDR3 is CASSYRGARTEAFF. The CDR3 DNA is TGTGCCAGCAGTTATCGGGGGGCAAGGACTGAAGCTTTCTTT.

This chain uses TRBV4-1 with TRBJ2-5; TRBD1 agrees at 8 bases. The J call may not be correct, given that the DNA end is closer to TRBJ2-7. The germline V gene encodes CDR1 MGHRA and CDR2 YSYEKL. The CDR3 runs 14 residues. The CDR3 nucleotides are TGCGCCAGCAGCCAAGGGACAGGGACCTACGAGCAGTACTTC. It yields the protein CASSQGTGTYEQYF.

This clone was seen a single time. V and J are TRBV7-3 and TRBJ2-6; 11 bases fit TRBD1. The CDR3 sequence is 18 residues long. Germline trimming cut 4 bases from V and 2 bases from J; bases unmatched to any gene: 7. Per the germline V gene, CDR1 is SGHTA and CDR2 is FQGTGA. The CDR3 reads CASSSTGTGGAGANVLTF. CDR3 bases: TGTGCCAGCAGCTCAACCGGGACAGGGGGGGCTGGGGCCAACGTCCTGACTTTC.

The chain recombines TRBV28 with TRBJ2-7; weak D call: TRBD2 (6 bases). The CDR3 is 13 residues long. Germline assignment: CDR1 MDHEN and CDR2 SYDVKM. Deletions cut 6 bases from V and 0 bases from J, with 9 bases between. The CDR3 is CASRGGVSYEQYF. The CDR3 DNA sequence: TGTGCCAGCAGGGGCGGGGTCTCCTACGAGCAGTACTTC.

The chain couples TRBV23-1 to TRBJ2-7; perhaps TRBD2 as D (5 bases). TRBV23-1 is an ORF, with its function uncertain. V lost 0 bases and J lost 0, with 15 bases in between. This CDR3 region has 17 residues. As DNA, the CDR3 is TGCGCCAGCAGTCAATCGGAAATAGGACGGGGCTCCTACGAGCAGTACTTC. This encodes CASSQSEIGRGSYEQYF.

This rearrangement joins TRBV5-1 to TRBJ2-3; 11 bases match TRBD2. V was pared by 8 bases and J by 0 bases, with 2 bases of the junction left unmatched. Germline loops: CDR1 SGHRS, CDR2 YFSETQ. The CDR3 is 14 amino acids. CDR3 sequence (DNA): TGCGCCAGTGGGACTAGCGGCAGCACAGATACGCAGTATTTT. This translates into CASGTSGSTDTQYF. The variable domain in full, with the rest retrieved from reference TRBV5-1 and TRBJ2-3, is KAGVTQTPRYLIKTRGQQVTLSCSPISGHRSVSWYQQTPGQGLQFLFEYFSETQRNKGNFPGRFSGRQFSNSRSEMNVSTLELGDSALYLCASGTSGSTDTQYFGPGTRLTVL.

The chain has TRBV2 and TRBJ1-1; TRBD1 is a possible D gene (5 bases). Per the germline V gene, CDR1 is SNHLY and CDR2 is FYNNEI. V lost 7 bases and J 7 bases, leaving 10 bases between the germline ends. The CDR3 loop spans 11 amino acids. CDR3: CASNAGGEAFF. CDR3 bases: TGTGCCAGCAACGCGGGGGGTGAAGCTTTCTTT.

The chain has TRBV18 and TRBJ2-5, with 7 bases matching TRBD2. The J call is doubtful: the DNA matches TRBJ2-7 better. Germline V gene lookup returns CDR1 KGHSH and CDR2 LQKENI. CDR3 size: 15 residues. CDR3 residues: CASSPVPGLTYEQYF. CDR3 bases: TGTGCCAGCTCACCGGTGCCGGGACTAACCTACGAGCAGTACTTC.

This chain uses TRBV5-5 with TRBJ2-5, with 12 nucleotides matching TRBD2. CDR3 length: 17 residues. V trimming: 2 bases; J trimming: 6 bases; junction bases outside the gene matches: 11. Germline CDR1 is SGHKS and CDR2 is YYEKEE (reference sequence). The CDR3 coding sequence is TGTGCCAGCAGCTTAATTTTAACTAGCGGGGGGAGTAAGACCCAGTACTTC. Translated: CASSLILTSGGSKTQYF.

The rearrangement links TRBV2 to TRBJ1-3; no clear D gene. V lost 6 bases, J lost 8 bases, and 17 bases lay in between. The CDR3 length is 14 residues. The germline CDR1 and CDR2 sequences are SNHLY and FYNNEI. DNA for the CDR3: TGTGCCAGCAGGGGCGACACCCTCTGGGACACCATATATTTT. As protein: CASRGDTLWDTIYF.

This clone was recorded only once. The CDR3 bases are TGTGCCAGTAAGAGGACAGGGACCTACGAGCAGTACTTC. This translates into CASKRTGTYEQYF. This chain joins TRBV19 and TRBJ2-7; 8 bases map to TRBD1. V lost 7 bases and J lost 2; bases outside the gene matches: 4. CDR3 length equals 13 residues. Germline lookup yields CDR1 LNHDA and CDR2 SQIVND (reference sequence).

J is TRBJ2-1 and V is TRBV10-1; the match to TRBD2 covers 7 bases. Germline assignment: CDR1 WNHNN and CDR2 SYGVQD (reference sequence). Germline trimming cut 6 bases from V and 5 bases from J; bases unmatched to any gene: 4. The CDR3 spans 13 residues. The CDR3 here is CASSQSGNNEQFF. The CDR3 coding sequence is TGCGCCAGCAGCCAAAGCGGGAACAATGAGCAGTTCTTC.

This CDR3 is CASRQTGMGEKLFF. CDR3 nucleotides: TGTGCCAGCAGGCAGACAGGGATGGGTGAAAAACTGTTTTTT. This rearrangement joins TRBV6-1 to TRBJ1-4; TRBD1 matches 7 bases. Germline V gives CDR1 MNHNS, CDR2 SASEGT. V lost 6 bases to trimming and J lost 7 bases; unmatched junction nucleotides: 8. The CDR3 sequence is 14 residues long.

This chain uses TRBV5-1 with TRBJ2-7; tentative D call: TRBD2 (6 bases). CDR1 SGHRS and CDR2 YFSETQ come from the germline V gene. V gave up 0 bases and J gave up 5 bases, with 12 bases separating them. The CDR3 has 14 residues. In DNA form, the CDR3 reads TGCGCCAGCAGCTTGGAGGAGGGTATGGACGAGCAGTACTTC. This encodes CASSLEEGMDEQYF.

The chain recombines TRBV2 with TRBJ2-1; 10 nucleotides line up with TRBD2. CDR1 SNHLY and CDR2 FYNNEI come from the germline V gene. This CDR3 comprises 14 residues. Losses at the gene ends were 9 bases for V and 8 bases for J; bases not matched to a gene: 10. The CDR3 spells CASRAGGPADEQFF. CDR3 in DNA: TGTGCCAGTAGAGCGGGGGGGCCTGCGGATGAGCAGTTCTTC.

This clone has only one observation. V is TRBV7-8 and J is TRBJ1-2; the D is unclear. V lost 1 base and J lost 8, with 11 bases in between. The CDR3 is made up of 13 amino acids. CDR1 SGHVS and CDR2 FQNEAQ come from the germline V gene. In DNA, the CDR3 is TGTGCCAGCAGCTTAGGCCCGGGATCGGGCTACACCTTC. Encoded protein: CASSLGPGSGYTF.

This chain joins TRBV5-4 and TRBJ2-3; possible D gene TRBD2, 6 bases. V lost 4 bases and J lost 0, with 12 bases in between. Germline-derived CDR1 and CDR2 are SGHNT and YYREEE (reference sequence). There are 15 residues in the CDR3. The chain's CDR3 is CASSPLGTSTDTQYF. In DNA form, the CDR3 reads TGTGCCAGCAGCCCCTTAGGGACTAGCACAGATACGCAGTATTTT.

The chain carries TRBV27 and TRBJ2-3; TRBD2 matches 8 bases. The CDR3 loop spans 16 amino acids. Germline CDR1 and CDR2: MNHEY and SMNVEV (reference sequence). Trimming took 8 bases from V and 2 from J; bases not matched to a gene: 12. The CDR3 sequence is CASRDTSGPDTDTQYF. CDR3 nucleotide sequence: TGTGCCAGCCGAGACACTAGCGGCCCTGACACAGATACGCAGTATTTT.